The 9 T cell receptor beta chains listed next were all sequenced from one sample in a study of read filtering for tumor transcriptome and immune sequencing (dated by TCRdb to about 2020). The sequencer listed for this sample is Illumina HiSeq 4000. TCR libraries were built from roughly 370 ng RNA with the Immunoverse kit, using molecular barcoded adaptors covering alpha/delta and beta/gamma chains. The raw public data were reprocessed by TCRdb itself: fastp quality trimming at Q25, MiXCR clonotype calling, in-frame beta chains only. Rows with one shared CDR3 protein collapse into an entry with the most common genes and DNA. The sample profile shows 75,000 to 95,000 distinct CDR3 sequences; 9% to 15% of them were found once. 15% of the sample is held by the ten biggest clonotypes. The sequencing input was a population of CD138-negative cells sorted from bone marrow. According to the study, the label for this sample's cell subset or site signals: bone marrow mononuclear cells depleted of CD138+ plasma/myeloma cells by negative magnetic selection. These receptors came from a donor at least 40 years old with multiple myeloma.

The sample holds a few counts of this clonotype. CDR3 DNA sequence: TGCAGCGTTGGGTACGGGACAGGGAACTACGAGCAGTACTTC. It specifies CSVGYGTGNYEQYF. The rearrangement joins TRBV29-1 to TRBJ2-7, with 9 nucleotides matching TRBD1. V shed 4 bases, J shed 3 bases, and the junction held 7 bases outside the gene matches. The CDR3 totals 14 residues. The germline gives CDR1 SQVTM, CDR2 ANQGSEA.

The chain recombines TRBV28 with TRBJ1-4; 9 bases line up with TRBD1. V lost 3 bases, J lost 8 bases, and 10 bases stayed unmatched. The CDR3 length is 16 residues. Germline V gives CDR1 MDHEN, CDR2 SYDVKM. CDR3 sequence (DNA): TGTGCCAGCAGTTTTACTCCGGGACAGGGACACGAAAAACTGTTTTTT. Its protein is CASSFTPGQGHEKLFF.

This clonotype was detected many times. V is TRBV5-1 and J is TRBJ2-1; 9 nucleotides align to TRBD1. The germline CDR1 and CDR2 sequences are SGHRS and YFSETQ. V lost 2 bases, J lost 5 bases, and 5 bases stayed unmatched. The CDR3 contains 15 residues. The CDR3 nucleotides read TGCGCCAGCAGCTTATACAGGGGGCAGAACAATGAGCAGTTCTTC. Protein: CASSLYRGQNNEQFF.

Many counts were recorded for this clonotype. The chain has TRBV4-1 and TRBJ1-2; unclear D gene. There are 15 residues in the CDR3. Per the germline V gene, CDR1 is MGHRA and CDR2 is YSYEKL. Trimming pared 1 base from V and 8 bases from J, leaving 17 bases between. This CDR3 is CASSQAFAGYMGYTF. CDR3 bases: TGCGCCAGCAGCCAAGCCTTCGCGGGGTATATGGGCTACACCTTC.

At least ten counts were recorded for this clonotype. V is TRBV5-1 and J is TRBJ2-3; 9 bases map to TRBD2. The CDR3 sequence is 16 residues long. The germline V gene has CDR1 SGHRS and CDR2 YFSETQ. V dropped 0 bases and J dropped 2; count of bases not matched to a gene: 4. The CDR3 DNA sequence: TGCGCCAGCAGCTTGGTGTTAGCGGGGGCCACAGATACGCAGTATTTT. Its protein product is CASSLVLAGATDTQYF. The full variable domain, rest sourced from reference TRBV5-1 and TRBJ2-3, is KAGVTQTPRYLIKTRGQQVTLSCSPISGHRSVSWYQQTPGQGLQFLFEYFSETQRNKGNFPGRFSGRQFSNSRSEMNVSTLELGDSALYLCASSLVLAGATDTQYFGPGTRLTVL.

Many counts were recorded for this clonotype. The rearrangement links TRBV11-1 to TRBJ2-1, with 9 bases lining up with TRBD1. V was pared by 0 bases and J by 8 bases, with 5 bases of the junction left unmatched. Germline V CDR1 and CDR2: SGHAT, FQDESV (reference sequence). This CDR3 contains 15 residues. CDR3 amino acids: CASSLAGQGYYEQFF. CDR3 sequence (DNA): TGTGCCAGCAGCTTAGCAGGACAGGGGTACTATGAGCAGTTCTTC. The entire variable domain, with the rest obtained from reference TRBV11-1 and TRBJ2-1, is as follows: EAEVAQSPRYKITEKSQAVAFWCDPISGHATLYWYRQILGQGPELLVQFQDESVVDDSQLPKDRFSAERLKGVDSTLKIQPAELGDSAMYLCASSLAGQGYYEQFFGPGTRLTVL.

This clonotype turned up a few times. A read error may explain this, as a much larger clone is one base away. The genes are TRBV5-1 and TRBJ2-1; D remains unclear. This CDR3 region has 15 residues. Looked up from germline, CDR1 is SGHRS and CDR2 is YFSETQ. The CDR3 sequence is CASSPDRVGRNGQFF. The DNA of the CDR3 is TGCGCCAGCAGCCCGGACCGGGTGGGTAGGAATGGGCAGTTCTTC.

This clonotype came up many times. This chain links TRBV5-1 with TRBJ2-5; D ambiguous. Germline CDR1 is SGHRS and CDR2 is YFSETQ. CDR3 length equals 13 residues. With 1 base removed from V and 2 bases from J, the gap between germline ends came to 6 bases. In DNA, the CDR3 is TGCGCCAGCAGCTTGAACGGACAAGAGACCCAGTACTTC. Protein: CASSLNGQETQYF.

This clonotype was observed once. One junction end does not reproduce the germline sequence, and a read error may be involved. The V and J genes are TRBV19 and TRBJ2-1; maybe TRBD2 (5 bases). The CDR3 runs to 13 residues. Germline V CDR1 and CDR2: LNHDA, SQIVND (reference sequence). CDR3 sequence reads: CASSLIDYSEQFF. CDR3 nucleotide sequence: TGTGCCAGTAGCTTAATAGACTACAGTGAGCAGTTCTTC.